This T cell receptor beta chain originates from a study of T cell repertoires in cytomegalovirus infection. Study-wide results and caveats: Dominant in the ex vivo response were TCR beta clonotypes restricted by HLA-C and specific for CMV.

In its sample, this clonotype was seen many times. Its antigen remains unidentified. TCRdb independently ran MiXCR on the reads; one entry per CDR3 protein. This table has 200,000 to 300,000 distinct CDR3 sequences, roughly 13% appearing once. Germline V CDR1 and CDR2: SGHTA, FQGNSA. With V trimmed by 5 bases and J by 4 bases, 8 bases remained unmatched. CDR3 length: 15 amino acids. The chain joins TRBV7-2 to TRBJ1-3, with 7 bases that match TRBD1. This sequence was found in a human donor in good health (CMV status not recorded). Some clones in this sample may be carry-over from other donors' samples. Specimen: PBMCs. The CDR3: CASSPWDSRGNTIYF. CDR3 sequence (DNA): TGTGCCAGCAGCCCTTGGGACAGTCGGGGAAACACCATATATTTT. The full variable domain, its missing parts supplied by reference TRBV7-2 and TRBJ1-3, is GAGVSQSPSNKVTEKGKDVELRCDPISGHTALYWYRQSLGQGLEFLIYFQGNSAPDKSGLPSDRFSAERTGGSVSTLTIQRTQQEDSAVYLCASSPWDSRGNTIYFGEGSWLTVV.